This T cell receptor (beta chain) emerged from a study of blood T cells in healthy people across ages. Points from the study as a whole: Unsorted PBMC input precluded a conclusive naive versus antigen-experienced comparison.

Caucasian individuals from Russia who were healthy and aged 6 to 90 acted as donors. This clonotype was detected only a few times. Its target is not known. The V end was cut by 5 bases, the J end by 6 bases, with 19 bases between. CDR3 size: 15 residues. Germline-derived CDR1 and CDR2 are DFQATT and SNEGSKA (reference sequence). Primed by a sample-barcoded 5' primer and a J-beta primer mix, a second PCR proceeded for about 7 to 11 cycles. Tagging of each cDNA molecule was performed by a template-switch adaptor with 12 random nucleotides. A minimum of 3 million CDR3-containing paired-end reads was obtained for each sample. A single record per CDR3 protein comes from TCRdb applying MiXCR to the 5' RACE reads. The data hold roughly 1.5 million distinct CDR3 sequences, with approximately 43% observed a single time.

This TCR derives from a woman aged 18-35 years in good health. The chain couples TRBV20-1 to TRBJ1-4; a weak D match, TRBD1 (5 bases). Material: blood. The CDR3 reads CSAGLAGRLYEKLFF. CDR3 sequence (DNA): TGCAGTGCTGGACTTGCGGGACGGCTTTATGAAAAACTGTTTTTT.